The 17 T cell receptor beta chains presented below share a single source sample, sequenced in a study of HIV-infected patients and healthy controls. MiXCR, applied by TCRdb to the 5' RACE reads, yields one record per CDR3 protein. The table includes about 67,000 distinct CDR3 sequences, approximately 15% detected once. The sequencing sample was made of CD4+ T cells from blood. Receptor source: a human donor in good health.

The rearrangement links TRBV6-2 or TRBV6-3 to TRBJ2-1, with 14 positions matching TRBD2. Germline V gene lookup returns CDR1 MNHEY and CDR2 SVGEGT. With V trimmed by 7 bases and J by 9 bases, 5 bases remained unmatched. There are 14 residues in the CDR3. The CDR3 sequence: CASTRTSGRSEQFF. As DNA, the CDR3 is TGTGCCAGCACCAGGACTAGCGGGAGGTCTGAGCAGTTCTTC.

The chain employs TRBV2 and TRBJ2-1; TRBD2 agrees at 13 bases. Germline V lookup: CDR1 SNHLY, CDR2 FYNNEI. The CDR3 is 14 amino acids. V gave up 10 bases and J gave up 10 bases; unmatched junction bases: 10. CDR3 in DNA: TGTGCCACCCGGACTAGCGGGAGTTGGAACGAGCAGTTCTTC. This gives the protein CATRTSGSWNEQFF.

The genes are TRBV28 and TRBJ2-1; TRBD1 is a possible D gene (5 bases). The CDR3 runs to 12 residues. Per the germline V gene, CDR1 is MDHEN and CDR2 is SYDVKM. V lost 7 bases, J lost 6 bases, and 10 bases lay in between. The DNA for the CDR3 is TGTGCCAGCATGAGACAGACCAATGAGCAGTTCTTC. Translating it yields CASMRQTNEQFF.

This clonotype turned up a few times. This chain joins TRBV6-2 or TRBV6-3 and TRBJ1-1; no clear D. V lost 3 bases and J 10 bases, leaving 18 bases between the germline ends. The CDR3 totals 14 residues. CDR1 and CDR2 (germline): MNHEY, SVGEGT. The CDR3 here is CASSYAARSMGAFF. The CDR3, as DNA: TGTGCCAGCAGTTATGCCGCAAGGTCTATGGGAGCTTTCTTT.

This clonotype was observed a handful of times. The chain uses TRBV11-1 and TRBJ2-7; possibly TRBD1 for D (7 bases). This CDR3 is 15 amino acids long. Germline CDR1 reads SGHAT; CDR2 reads FQDESV (reference sequence). V was trimmed by 5 bases and J by 5 bases, leaving 19 bases between them. The CDR3 protein is CASSPRWAGGNEQYF. The CDR3 coding sequence is TGTGCCAGCAGCCCCCGGTGGGCAGGGGGGAACGAGCAGTACTTC.

This clonotype was seen more than once but under ten times. The chain couples TRBV5-6 to TRBJ2-3, with 9 bases lining up with TRBD1. V shed 3 bases and J 8 bases; nucleotides not matched to a gene: 13. This CDR3 region has 16 residues. CDR1 SGHDT and CDR2 YYEEEE come from the germline V gene. In nucleotides, the CDR3 is TGTGCCAGCAGCTCGTTTGGACAGGGGCGTCAGGGTACGCAGTATTTT. This encodes CASSSFGQGRQGTQYF.

This sequence joins TRBV4-3 and TRBJ1-3, with TRBD1 as a possible D gene (5 bases). The germline V gene encodes CDR1 LGHNA and CDR2 YSLEER. This CDR3 region has 15 residues. V lost 4 bases and J lost 0, with 10 bases in between. CDR3 bases: TGCGCCAGCAGCCGGGGACCGAACTCTGGAAACACCATATATTTT. Amino acid sequence: CASSRGPNSGNTIYF.

The rearrangement uses TRBV6-5 and TRBJ2-3, with TRBD1 matching 8 bases. V was pared by 5 bases and J by 0 bases, with 7 bases of the junction left unmatched. CDR1 and CDR2 from the germline V gene are MNHEY and SVGAGI. The CDR3 has 16 residues. The DNA of the CDR3 is TGTGCCAGCAGTCTCCTGACAGGGGTTAGCACAGATACGCAGTATTTT. Its translation is CASSLLTGVSTDTQYF.

This clonotype occurred a few times. This rearrangement joins TRBV6-5 to TRBJ2-7; no reliable D call. The CDR3 length is 16 residues. The germline V gene has CDR1 MNHEY and CDR2 SVGAGI. V lost 2 bases and J 3 bases, leaving 17 bases between the germline ends. CDR3 sequence reads: CASSYARPPSNYEQYF. CDR3 DNA: TGTGCCAGCAGTTACGCCCGACCTCCGAGCAACTACGAGCAGTACTTC.

This clonotype has more than one count but fewer than ten. The chain joins TRBV14 to TRBJ1-2; no clear D. Trimming removed 2 bases at V and 1 base at J, with 2 bases between. CDR3 size: 12 residues. CDR1 is SGHDN and CDR2 is FVKESK in the germline V gene. CDR3 nucleotides: TGTGCCAGCAGCCAATATAACTATGGCTACACCTTC. Translation: CASSQYNYGYTF.

This rearrangement joins TRBV18 to TRBJ2-2; D is undetermined. Looked up from germline, CDR1 is KGHSH and CDR2 is LQKENI. The V end lost 1 base, the J end lost 0 bases, and 6 bases lay between the germline ends. The CDR3 loop spans 15 amino acids. CDR3 sequence reads: CASSPRPTNTGELFF. CDR3 DNA sequence: TGTGCCAGCTCACCACGCCCTACGAACACCGGGGAGCTGTTTTTT.

The rearrangement links TRBV6-6 to TRBJ2-6; D uncertain. V lost 6 bases, J lost 0 bases, and 9 bases lay in between. In germline, CDR1 is MNHNY, CDR2 SVGAGI (reference sequence). The CDR3 extends over 15 amino acids. DNA for the CDR3: TGTGCCAGCAGGACGATACTCTCTGGGGCCAACGTCCTGACTTTC. It codes for CASRTILSGANVLTF.

The rearrangement joins TRBV12-3 or TRBV12-4 to TRBJ1-2; D is undetermined. This CDR3 is built from 12 residues. V lost 2 bases and J lost 2, with 3 bases in between. CDR3 sequence: CASSLRNYGYTF. CDR3 coding DNA: TGTGCCAGCAGTTTAAGGAACTATGGCTACACCTTC.

The chain employs TRBV19 and TRBJ1-1; the D gene is possibly TRBD1 (6 bases). The CDR3 is made up of 15 amino acids. V was pared by 4 bases and J by 1 base, with 13 bases between. CDR1 is LNHDA and CDR2 is SQIVND in the germline V gene (reference sequence). CDR3 in amino acids: CASSTISGQNTEAFF. CDR3 DNA: TGTGCCAGTAGTACTATCTCGGGACAGAACACTGAAGCTTTCTTT. Full variable domain (rest looked up from reference TRBV19 and TRBJ1-1): DGGITQSPKYLFRKEGQNVTLSCEQNLNHDAMYWYRQDPGQGLRLIYYSQIVNDFQKGDIAEGYSVSREKKESFPLTVTSAQKNPTAFYLCASSTISGQNTEAFFGQGTRLTVV.

This clonotype was seen many times. V gene TRBV10-3 combines with J gene TRBJ2-7; D unresolved. Germline V gene lookup returns CDR1 ENHRY and CDR2 SYGVKD. The CDR3 sequence is 11 residues long. V dropped 4 bases and J dropped 7 bases, with 8 bases sitting between them. The CDR3 region has the DNA TGTGCCATCAGTGGGACGCAAGAGCAGTACTTC. It encodes CAISGTQEQYF.

The table lists this clonotype with a few counts. The chain links TRBV2 to TRBJ1-5, with a possible D match to TRBD1 (5 bases). The length of the CDR3 is 13 residues. V was cut by 4 bases and J by 2 bases, with 6 bases left in between. The germline gives CDR1 SNHLY, CDR2 FYNNEI. Here the CDR3 reads CASSVGGNQPQHF. The CDR3 nucleotides are TGTGCCAGCAGTGTGGGGGGCAATCAGCCCCAGCATTTT.

V is TRBV7-9 and J is TRBJ1-3, with D maybe TRBD1 (6 bases). The germline CDR1 and CDR2 sequences are SEHNR and FQNEAQ (reference sequence). The germline V and J ends were trimmed by 5 bases and 8 bases, with 10 bases remaining between them. The CDR3 has 12 amino acids. CDR3 protein: CASSQQGHTIYF. In DNA form, the CDR3 reads TGTGCCAGCAGCCAACAGGGTCACACCATATATTTT. The full variable domain, rest sourced from reference TRBV7-9 and TRBJ1-3, is DTGVSQNPRHKITKRGQNVTFRCDPISEHNRLYWYRQTLGQGPEFLTYFQNEAQLEKSRLLSDRFSAERPKGSFSTLEIQRTEQGDSAMYLCASSQQGHTIYFGEGSWLTVV.